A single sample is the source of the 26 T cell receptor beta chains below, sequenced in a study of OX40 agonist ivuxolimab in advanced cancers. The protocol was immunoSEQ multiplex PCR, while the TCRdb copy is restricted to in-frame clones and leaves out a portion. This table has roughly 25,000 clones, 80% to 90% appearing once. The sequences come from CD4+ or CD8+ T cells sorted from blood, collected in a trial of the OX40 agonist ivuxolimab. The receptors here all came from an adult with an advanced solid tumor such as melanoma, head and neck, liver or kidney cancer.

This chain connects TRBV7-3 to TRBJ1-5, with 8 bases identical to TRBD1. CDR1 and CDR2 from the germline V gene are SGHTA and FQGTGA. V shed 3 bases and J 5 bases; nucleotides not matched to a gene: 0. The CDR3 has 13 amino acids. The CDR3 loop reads CASSLTGDQPQHF. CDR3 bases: TGTGCCAGCAGCTTGACAGGGGATCAGCCCCAGCATTTT.

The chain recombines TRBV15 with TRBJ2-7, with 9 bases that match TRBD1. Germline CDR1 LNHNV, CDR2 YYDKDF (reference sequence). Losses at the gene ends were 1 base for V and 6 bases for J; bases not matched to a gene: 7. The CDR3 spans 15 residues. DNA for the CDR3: TGTGCCACCAGCAGAGGGGGACAGGGAAGAGGCGAGCAGTACTTC. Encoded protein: CATSRGGQGRGEQYF.

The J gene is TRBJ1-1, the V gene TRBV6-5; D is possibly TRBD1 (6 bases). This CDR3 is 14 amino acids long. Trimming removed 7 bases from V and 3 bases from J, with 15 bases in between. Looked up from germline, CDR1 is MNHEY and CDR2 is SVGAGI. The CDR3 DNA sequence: TGTGCCAGCACCAGAAGACAGGCGGACACTGAAGCTTTCTTT. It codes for CASTRRQADTEAFF.

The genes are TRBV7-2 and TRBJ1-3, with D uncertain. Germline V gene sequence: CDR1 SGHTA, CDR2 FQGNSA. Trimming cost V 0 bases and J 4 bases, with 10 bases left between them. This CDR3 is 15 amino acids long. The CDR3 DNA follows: TGTGCCAGCAGCTTAGCGGTGCGAGAAGGAAACACCATATATTTT. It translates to CASSLAVREGNTIYF.

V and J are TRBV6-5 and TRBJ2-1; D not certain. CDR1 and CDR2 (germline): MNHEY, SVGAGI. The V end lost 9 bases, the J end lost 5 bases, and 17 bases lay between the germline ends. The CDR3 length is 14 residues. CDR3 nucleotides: TGTGCCAGTAGGCCCCACACCCCTAACAATGAGCAGTTCTTC. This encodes CASRPHTPNNEQFF.

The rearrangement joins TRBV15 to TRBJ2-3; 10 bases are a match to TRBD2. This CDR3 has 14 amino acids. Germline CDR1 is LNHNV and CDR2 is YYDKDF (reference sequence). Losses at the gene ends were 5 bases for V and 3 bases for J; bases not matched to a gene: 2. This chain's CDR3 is CATSSSGRTDTQYF. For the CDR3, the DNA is TGTGCCACCAGCTCTAGCGGGAGAACAGATACGCAGTATTTT.

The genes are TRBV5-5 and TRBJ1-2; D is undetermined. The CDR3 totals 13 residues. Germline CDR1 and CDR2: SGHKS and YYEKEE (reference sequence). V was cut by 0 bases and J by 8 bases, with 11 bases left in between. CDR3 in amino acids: CASSLETSGGYTF. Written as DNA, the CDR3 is TGTGCCAGCAGCTTGGAAACATCTGGGGGCTACACCTTC.

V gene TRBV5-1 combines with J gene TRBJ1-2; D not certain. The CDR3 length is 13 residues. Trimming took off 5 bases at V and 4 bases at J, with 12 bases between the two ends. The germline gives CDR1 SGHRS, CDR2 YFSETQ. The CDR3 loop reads CASRVDWGYGYTF. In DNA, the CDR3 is TGCGCCAGCAGGGTGGACTGGGGCTATGGCTACACCTTC. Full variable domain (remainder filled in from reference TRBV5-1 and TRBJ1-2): KAGVTQTPRYLIKTRGQQVTLSCSPISGHRSVSWYQQTPGQGLQFLFEYFSETQRNKGNFPGRFSGRQFSNSRSEMNVSTLELGDSALYLCASRVDWGYGYTFGSGTRLTVV.

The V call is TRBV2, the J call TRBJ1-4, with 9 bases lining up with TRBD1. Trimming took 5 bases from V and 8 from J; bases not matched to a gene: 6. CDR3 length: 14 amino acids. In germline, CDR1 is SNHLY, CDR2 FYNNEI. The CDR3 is CASSSGTGHEKLFF. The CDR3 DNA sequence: TGTGCCAGCAGTTCCGGGACAGGGCACGAAAAACTGTTTTTT.

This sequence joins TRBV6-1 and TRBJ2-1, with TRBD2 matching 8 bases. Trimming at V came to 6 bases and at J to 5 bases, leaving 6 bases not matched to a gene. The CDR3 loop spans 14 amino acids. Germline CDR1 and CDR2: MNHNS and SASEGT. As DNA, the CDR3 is TGTGCCAGCAGAGGCGGGAGGAATCACAATGAGCAGTTCTTC. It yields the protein CASRGGRNHNEQFF.

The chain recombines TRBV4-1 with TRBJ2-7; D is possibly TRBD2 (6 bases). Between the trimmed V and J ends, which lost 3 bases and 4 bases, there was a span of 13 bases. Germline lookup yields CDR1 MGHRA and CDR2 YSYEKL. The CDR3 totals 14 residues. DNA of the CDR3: TGCGCCAGCAGCCAGGCCCCCCGGGGGTACGAGCAGTACTTC. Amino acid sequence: CASSQAPRGYEQYF.

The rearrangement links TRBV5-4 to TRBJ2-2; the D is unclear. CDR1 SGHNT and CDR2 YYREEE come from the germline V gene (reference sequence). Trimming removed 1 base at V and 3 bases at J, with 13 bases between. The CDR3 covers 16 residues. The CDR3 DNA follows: TGTGCCAGCAGCTTGTGGCTTGGCTATGACACCGGGGAGCTGTTTTTT. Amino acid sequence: CASSLWLGYDTGELFF. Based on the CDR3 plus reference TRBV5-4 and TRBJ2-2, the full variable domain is ETGVTQSPTHLIKTRGQQVTLRCSSQSGHNTVSWYQQALGQGPQFIFQYYREEENGRGNFPPRFSGLQFPNYSSELNVNALELDDSALYLCASSLWLGYDTGELFFGEGSRLTVL.

CDR3 in DNA: TGTGCCAGTAACCAAGGACAGGGTTTATATAGCAATCAGCCCCAGCATTTT. Amino acids: CASNQGQGLYSNQPQHF. The chain carries TRBV19 and TRBJ1-5; 8 bases agree with TRBD1. After removal of 7 bases from V and 0 bases from J, the junction contained 11 bases not matched to a gene. From germline, CDR1 is LNHDA and CDR2 SQIVND (reference sequence). The CDR3 contains 17 residues.

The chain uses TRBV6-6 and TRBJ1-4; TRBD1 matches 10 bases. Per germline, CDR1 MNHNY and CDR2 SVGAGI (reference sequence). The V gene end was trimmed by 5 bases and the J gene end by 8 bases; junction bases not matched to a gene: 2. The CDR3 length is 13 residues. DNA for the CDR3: TGTGCCAGCAGTCGGACAGGGGGAGAAAAACTGTTTTTT. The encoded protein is CASSRTGGEKLFF.

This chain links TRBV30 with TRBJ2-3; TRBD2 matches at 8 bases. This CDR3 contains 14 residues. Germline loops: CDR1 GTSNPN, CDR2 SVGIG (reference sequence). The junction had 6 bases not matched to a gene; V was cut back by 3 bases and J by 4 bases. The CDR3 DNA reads TGTGCCTGGAGACAAAGCGGGAGCCCAGATACGCAGTATTTT. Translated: CAWRQSGSPDTQYF.

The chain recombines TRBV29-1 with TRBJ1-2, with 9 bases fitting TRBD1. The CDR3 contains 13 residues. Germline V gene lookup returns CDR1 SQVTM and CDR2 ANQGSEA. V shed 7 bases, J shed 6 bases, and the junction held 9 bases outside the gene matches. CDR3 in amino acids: CSGLYRGLDGYTF. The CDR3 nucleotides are TGCAGCGGACTGTACAGGGGGCTTGATGGCTACACCTTC.

The CDR3 sequence is CASSSSWDTVTGELFF. The DNA for the CDR3 is TGTGCCAGCAGCTCCTCCTGGGACACCGTCACCGGGGAGCTGTTTTTT. The V call is TRBV11-2, the J call TRBJ2-2; perhaps TRBD1 as D (6 bases). The CDR3 spans 16 residues. The V gene lost 4 bases and the J gene lost 4 bases, with 16 bases spanning the gap. Germline V lookup: CDR1 SGHAT, CDR2 FQNNGV.

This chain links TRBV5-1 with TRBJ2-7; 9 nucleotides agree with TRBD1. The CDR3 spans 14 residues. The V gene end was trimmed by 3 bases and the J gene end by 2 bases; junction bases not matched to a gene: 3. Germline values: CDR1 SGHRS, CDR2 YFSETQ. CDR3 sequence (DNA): TGCGCCAGCAGCTCCCGGGACAGGGCCTACGAGCAGTACTTC. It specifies CASSSRDRAYEQYF.

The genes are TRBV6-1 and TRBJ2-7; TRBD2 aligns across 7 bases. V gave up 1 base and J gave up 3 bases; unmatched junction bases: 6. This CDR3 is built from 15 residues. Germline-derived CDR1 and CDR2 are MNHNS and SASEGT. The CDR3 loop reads CASSEGTSAIYEQYF. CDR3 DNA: TGTGCCAGCAGTGAAGGTACTAGCGCGATCTACGAGCAGTACTTC.

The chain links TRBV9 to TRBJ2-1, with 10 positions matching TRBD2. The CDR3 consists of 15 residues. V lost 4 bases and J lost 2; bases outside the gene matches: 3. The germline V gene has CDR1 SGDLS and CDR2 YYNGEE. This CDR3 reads CASSPTSGTYNEQFF. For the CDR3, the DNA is TGTGCCAGCAGCCCAACTAGCGGGACCTACAATGAGCAGTTCTTC.

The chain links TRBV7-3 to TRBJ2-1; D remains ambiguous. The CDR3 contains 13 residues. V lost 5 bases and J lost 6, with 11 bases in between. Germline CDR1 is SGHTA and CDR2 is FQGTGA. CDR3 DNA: TGTGCCAGCAGCACCCAAGTTGGCAATGAGCAGTTCTTC. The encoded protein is CASSTQVGNEQFF.

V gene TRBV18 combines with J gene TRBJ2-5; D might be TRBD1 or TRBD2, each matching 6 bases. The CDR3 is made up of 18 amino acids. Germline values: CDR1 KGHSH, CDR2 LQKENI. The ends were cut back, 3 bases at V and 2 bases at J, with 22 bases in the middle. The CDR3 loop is CASSPVPTGRTHQETQYF. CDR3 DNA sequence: TGTGCCAGCTCACCCGTTCCCACAGGGAGGACCCATCAAGAGACCCAGTACTTC.

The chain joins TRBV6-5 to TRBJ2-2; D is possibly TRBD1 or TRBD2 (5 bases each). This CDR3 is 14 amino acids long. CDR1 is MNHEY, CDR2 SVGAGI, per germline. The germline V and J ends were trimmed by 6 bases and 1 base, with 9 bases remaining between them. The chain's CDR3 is CASRGTENTGELFF. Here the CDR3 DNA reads TGTGCCAGCAGGGGGACGGAGAACACCGGGGAGCTGTTTTTT.

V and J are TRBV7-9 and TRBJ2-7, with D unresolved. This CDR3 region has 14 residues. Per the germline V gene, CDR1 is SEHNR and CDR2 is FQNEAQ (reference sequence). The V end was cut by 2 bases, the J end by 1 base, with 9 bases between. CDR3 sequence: CASSLSGNSYEQYF. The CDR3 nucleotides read TGTGCCAGCAGCTTATCTGGGAATTCCTACGAGCAGTACTTC.

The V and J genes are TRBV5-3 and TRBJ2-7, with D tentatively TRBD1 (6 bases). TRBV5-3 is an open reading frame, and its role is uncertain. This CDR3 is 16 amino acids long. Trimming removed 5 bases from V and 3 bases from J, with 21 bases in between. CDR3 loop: CARRGPWTVGGYEQYF. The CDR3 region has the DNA TGTGCCAGAAGAGGCCCCTGGACAGTGGGCGGCTACGAGCAGTACTTC.

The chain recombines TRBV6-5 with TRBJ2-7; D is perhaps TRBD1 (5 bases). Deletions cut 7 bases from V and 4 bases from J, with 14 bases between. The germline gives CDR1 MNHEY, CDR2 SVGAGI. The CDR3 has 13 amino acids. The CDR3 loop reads CASKTGSRYEQYF. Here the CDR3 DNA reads TGTGCCAGCAAAACAGGTTCTCGTTACGAGCAGTACTTC.